The rows below give T cell receptor beta chains drawn from one sample of a study of T cells in Graves' hyperthyroidism and ophthalmopathy. From the multiplex PCR reads, TCRdb called clonotypes with MiXCR, one entry per CDR3 protein. This sample has almost 500,000 distinct CDR3 sequences, with around a fifth found just once. Sequenced sample: blood. The receptors were sampled from a woman in her seventies with Graves' ophthalmopathy. CDR3s include the opening cysteine and the closing phenylalanine or tryptophan. A D gene is named only where the DNA matches it firmly. Only some rows state a clone size, as once, few, many or a class for expanded clones.

>NA|TRBV28|NA|TRBJ2-4
TGTGCCAGCAGCATATTCCAAAACATTCAGTACTTC
CASSIFQNIQYF
>few|TRBV3-1|NA|TRBJ1-2
TGTGCCAGCAGCCAAGCGCTGAGCTACACCTTC
CASSQALSYTF
>NA|TRBV6-1|NA|TRBJ1-3
TGTGCCAGCAGAGACAGCTCTGGAAACACCATATATTTT
CASRDSSGNTIYF
>NA|TRBV10-2|TRBD2|TRBJ2-2
TGCGCGGCCTACGGGGGGTCTAACACCGGGGAGCTGTTTTTT
CAAYGGSNTGELFF
>few|TRBV12-3/TRBV12-4|NA|TRBJ1-2
TGTGCCAGCACTTACTTACCCCAGGGATATGGCTACACCTTC
CASTYLPQGYGYTF
>few|TRBV6-5|NA|TRBJ1-2
TGTGCCAGCAGTTACTCGGGGCAGATGTATGGCTACACCTTC
CASSYSGQMYGYTF
>few|TRBV6-1|NA|TRBJ1-2
TGTGCCAGCAGTCATACAGGAGGCTACACCTTC
CASSHTGGYTF
>many|TRBV7-8|NA|TRBJ2-1
TGTGCCAGCAGCCTAACGGACAATGAGCAGTTCTTC
CASSLTDNEQFF
>few|TRBV28|NA|TRBJ2-6
TGTGCCAGCAGGAACAGGCTACTCTCTGGGGCCAACGTCCTGACTTTC
CASRNRLLSGANVLTF
>NA|TRBV4-1|TRBD2|TRBJ2-7
TGCGCCAGCAGCCAAGATCGGCGGCCAGCGGGAGTGACTGACGAGCAGTACTTC
CASSQDRRPAGVTDEQYF
>NA|TRBV9|TRBD2|TRBJ2-1
TGTGCCAGCAGCGCGGGGGGGAGGAATGAGCAGTTCTTC
CASSAGGRNEQFF
>NA|TRBV27|TRBD2|TRBJ2-1
TGTGCCAGCAGTTTATCTGGACTAGCGGGAGTTGGTTCCTACAATGAGCAGCTCTTC
CASSLSGLAGVGSYNEQLF
>few|TRBV15|TRBD1|TRBJ2-1
TGTGCCACCAGCAGAGATCCGCCAGGGGGTGGGAATGAGCAGTTCTTC
CATSRDPPGGGNEQFF
>many|TRBV28|NA|TRBJ2-5
TGTGCCAGCAGGAGGGATAGGGTTGACGGAGAGACCCAGTACTTC
CASRRDRVDGETQYF
>NA|TRBV5-1|TRBD2|TRBJ2-3
TGCGCCAGCAGCCCGCGGGGAGCGGGAGGTACAGATACGCAGTATTTT
CASSPRGAGGTDTQYF
>NA|TRBV18|NA|TRBJ2-7
TGTGCCAGCTCACAGGGGGATGTGGTTGAGAAGCAGTACTTC
CASSQGDVVEKQYF
>many|TRBV7-2|NA|TRBJ2-7
TGTGCCAGCAGCCCCTCTGGAGGGAGCTCCTACGAGCAGTACTTC
CASSPSGGSSYEQYF
>many|TRBV2|TRBD1|TRBJ1-2
TGTGCCAGCAGTGAAGTGGGACAGGGGGGTGGCTACACCTTC
CASSEVGQGGGYTF